A single T cell receptor beta chain is shown here with its context. With only one base between it and a far larger clone, this is likely a read error. Unsorted PBMC replicate PCRs drew on around 270 ng DNA, representing tens of thousands of T cell genomes. The assay was immunoSEQ multiplex PCR, and TCRdb's table has in-frame clones only and misses some. Among about 500,000 clones listed, approximately 71% were seen once. The data were obtained in a study of shared clonotypes between healthy human individuals. Adult donors, all healthy and HIV-negative, had no recent acute infections or vaccinations. V lost 5 bases, J lost 0 bases, and 10 bases lay in between. There are 13 residues in the CDR3. Germline loops: CDR1 GTSNPN, CDR2 SVGIG (reference sequence).

Sequencing used PBMCs. The source of this sequence is a woman between 35 and 50 years old in good health. Some clones in this sample may be carry-over from other donors' samples. The chain recombines TRBV30 with TRBJ1-1; D is undetermined. This CDR3 is CAWEGSMNTEAFF. The CDR3 nucleotides are TGTGCCTGGGAGGGAAGCATGAACACTGAAGCTTTCTTT.